This passage covers 27 T cell receptor beta chains from one sample sequenced in a study of PD-L1 blockade in urothelial cancer. Stated time point: pretreatment peripheral blood. Measured with immunoSEQ multiplex PCR; TCRdb has only the in-frame clones, and not every one. The repertoire holds more than 85,000 clones, with about nine tenths as singletons. Here the sequenced sample was PBMCs, taken around atezolizumab (anti-PD-L1) treatment. The source is a man aged 55 to 70 with urothelial cancer.

This chain uses TRBV5-1 with TRBJ2-3; weak D call: TRBD1 (6 bases). The germline V gene encodes CDR1 SGHRS and CDR2 YFSETQ. The CDR3 covers 15 residues. V gave up 0 bases and J gave up 6 bases, with 14 bases separating them. The CDR3 sequence: CASSLAGTKEDTQYF. The CDR3 bases are TGCGCCAGCAGCTTGGCCGGGACAAAAGAGGATACGCAGTATTTT.

This clone was seen once. The chain combines TRBV5-1 with TRBJ2-2, with D unclear. V lost 0 bases and J lost 4, with 7 bases in between. CDR1 is SGHRS, CDR2 YFSETQ, per germline. The CDR3 is made up of 14 amino acids. CDR3 region: CASSLGLSTGELFF. CDR3 sequence (DNA): TGCGCCAGCAGCTTGGGTCTATCCACCGGGGAGCTGTTTTTT.

V and J are TRBV5-1 and TRBJ1-1; D perhaps matches TRBD1 (5 bases). V gave up 0 bases and J gave up 0 bases, with 12 bases separating them. Germline V gene lookup returns CDR1 SGHRS and CDR2 YFSETQ. CDR3 length: 16 amino acids. This CDR3 is CASSLEVGAVNTEAFF. As DNA, the CDR3 is TGCGCCAGCAGCTTGGAGGTAGGGGCAGTGAACACTGAAGCTTTCTTT.

The V gene is TRBV27, the J gene TRBJ1-5; the D gene is possibly TRBD1 (5 bases). This CDR3 contains 14 residues. Trimming pared 7 bases from V and 2 bases from J, leaving 12 bases between. In germline, CDR1 is MNHEY, CDR2 SMNVEV (reference sequence). The chain's CDR3 is CASTGTPGNQPQHF. The CDR3 DNA reads as TGTGCCAGCACCGGGACTCCAGGCAATCAGCCCCAGCATTTT.

The chain combines TRBV25-1 with TRBJ2-3, with a tentative D call TRBD2 (6 bases). The CDR3 loop spans 14 amino acids. Germline assignment: CDR1 MGHDK and CDR2 SYGVNS. The V and J ends lost 6 bases and 0 bases respectively, with 10 bases between them. CDR3 bases: TGTGCCAGCAGGGGAGGTTTCAGCACAGATACGCAGTATTTT. This encodes CASRGGFSTDTQYF.

This chain connects TRBV29-1 to TRBJ2-7; 7 bases are a match to TRBD1. The V segment lost 3 bases and the J segment 1 base; nucleotides outside the gene matches: 6. CDR1 and CDR2 (germline): SQVTM, ANQGSEA. The CDR3 contains 14 residues. The CDR3 region is CSVDTHRGSYEQYF. CDR3 nucleotide sequence: TGCAGCGTTGATACTCACAGGGGTTCCTACGAGCAGTACTTC.

This chain links TRBV18 with TRBJ1-2, with 7 positions matching TRBD1. Germline V CDR1 and CDR2: KGHSH, LQKENI. V shed 5 bases and J 5 bases; nucleotides not matched to a gene: 8. The CDR3 totals 14 residues. The CDR3 sequence is CASSARTGNYGYTF. For the CDR3, the DNA is TGTGCCAGCTCAGCGCGGACAGGAAATTATGGCTACACCTTC.

The chain employs TRBV6-1 and TRBJ1-3; 7 nucleotides agree with TRBD1. Germline trimming cut 2 bases from V and 3 bases from J; bases unmatched to any gene: 1. The CDR3 extends over 14 amino acids. Germline CDR1 MNHNS, CDR2 SASEGT. CDR3 region: CASSESGGGNTIYF. CDR3 bases: TGTGCCAGCAGTGAATCAGGGGGTGGAAACACCATATATTTT.

The chain uses TRBV12-2 and TRBJ2-5; the D call of TRBD2 is as the table states it, not checked on the DNA. TRBV12-2 is shown as a pseudogene. The CDR3 is 12 residues long. Here the CDR3 DNA reads TGTGCAAGTCGACCGGGAGAAGAGACCCAGTACTTC. This translates into CASRPGEETQYF.

The chain couples TRBV5-6 to TRBJ2-5, with 7 bases matching TRBD1. With 3 bases clipped from V and 3 bases from J, the junction kept 11 bases outside the gene matches. The CDR3 runs 16 residues. Germline assignment: CDR1 SGHDT and CDR2 YYEEEE. This CDR3 reads CASSSYKSGQKETQYF. The CDR3 DNA sequence: TGTGCCAGCAGCTCCTATAAATCGGGACAGAAAGAGACCCAGTACTTC. The whole variable domain, remainder taken from reference TRBV5-6 and TRBJ2-5, is DAGVTQSPTHLIKTRGQQVTLRCSPKSGHDTVSWYQQALGQGPQFIFQYYEEEERQRGNFPDRFSGHQFPNYSSELNVNALLLGDSALYLCASSSYKSGQKETQYFGPGTRLLVL.

V is TRBV27 and J is TRBJ1-5, with D perhaps matching TRBD1 (5 bases). The CDR3 totals 15 residues. Germline V gene lookup returns CDR1 MNHEY and CDR2 SMNVEV (reference sequence). V was trimmed by 6 bases and J by 2 bases, leaving 14 bases between them. This chain's CDR3 is CASRPQGSRNQPQHF. The CDR3 DNA reads as TGTGCCAGCAGACCGCAGGGAAGTCGCAATCAGCCCCAGCATTTT.

The chain combines TRBV4-1 with TRBJ2-5, with 8 bases aligning to TRBD1. In germline, CDR1 is MGHRA, CDR2 YSYEKL. The CDR3 length is 14 residues. With 2 bases clipped from V and 9 bases from J, the junction kept 8 bases outside the gene matches. CDR3 nucleotides: TGCGCCAGCAGCCAACTGGACAGGGAAGGGGCCCAGTACTTC. This sequence encodes CASSQLDREGAQYF.

The CDR3 reads CASSLIRDILAFF. CDR3 nucleotides: TGTGCCAGCAGCTTAATCCGGGACATTCTCGCTTTCTTT. The chain carries TRBV7-3 and TRBJ1-1; tentatively, D is TRBD1 (6 bases). There are 13 residues in the CDR3. The V and J ends lost 1 base and 11 bases respectively, with 14 bases between them. The germline CDR1 and CDR2 sequences are SGHTA and FQGTGA.

V and J are TRBV15 and TRBJ1-1, with 7 bases fitting TRBD1. The CDR3 contains 13 residues. Looked up from germline, CDR1 is LNHNV and CDR2 is YYDKDF (reference sequence). After removal of 5 bases from V and 10 bases from J, the junction contained 10 bases not matched to a gene. The CDR3 reads CATSHRQGTGAFF. In DNA, the CDR3 is TGTGCCACCAGCCACCGACAGGGAACCGGAGCTTTCTTT.

The V and J genes are TRBV6-5 and TRBJ1-5; 8 bases agree with TRBD1. Trimming at V came to 3 bases and at J to 5 bases, leaving 3 bases not matched to a gene. CDR1 MNHEY and CDR2 SVGAGI come from the germline V gene. This CDR3 has 14 amino acids. This chain's CDR3 is CASSYGTGDQPQHF. Here the CDR3 DNA reads TGTGCCAGCAGTTATGGGACAGGCGATCAGCCCCAGCATTTT.

V usage is TRBV4-1 and J usage is TRBJ1-4; 7 positions agree with TRBD1. V dropped 6 bases and J dropped 3; count of bases not matched to a gene: 4. The CDR3 consists of 14 residues. Germline CDR1 is MGHRA and CDR2 is YSYEKL. CDR3 sequence: CASRLQGANEKLFF. The CDR3 DNA reads TGCGCCAGCAGGCTCCAGGGGGCTAATGAAAAACTGTTTTTT.

J is TRBJ2-5 and V is TRBV11-2; 9 bases agree with TRBD2. After removal of 5 bases from V and 1 base from J, the junction contained 8 bases not matched to a gene. The CDR3 sequence is 16 residues long. In germline, CDR1 is SGHAT, CDR2 FQNNGV. CDR3 residues: CASSPGLARFQETQYF. The CDR3 DNA sequence: TGTGCCAGCAGCCCGGGACTAGCCCGGTTCCAAGAGACCCAGTACTTC. The entire variable domain, with the rest obtained from reference TRBV11-2 and TRBJ2-5, is as follows: EAGVAQSPRYKIIEKRQSVAFWCNPISGHATLYWYQQILGQGPKLLIQFQNNGVVDDSQLPKDRFSAERLKGVDSTLKIQPAKLEDSAVYLCASSPGLARFQETQYFGPGTRLLVL.

CDR3 in DNA: TGCGCCAGCAGCGGGTTGAGCAATCAGCCCCAGCATTTT. It translates to CASSGLSNQPQHF. This chain connects TRBV10-2 to TRBJ1-5; D ambiguous. Germline-derived CDR1 and CDR2 are WSHSY and SAAADI. The CDR3 is made up of 13 amino acids. V gave up 6 bases and J gave up 1 base, with 7 bases separating them.

V and J are TRBV5-1 and TRBJ1-3; D not resolved. The germline CDR1 and CDR2 sequences are SGHRS and YFSETQ. The CDR3 consists of 17 residues. Deletions cut 0 bases from V and 1 base from J, with 14 bases between. CDR3 nucleotide sequence: TGCGCCAGCAGCTTGGATGGGCAGGTCGTTTCTGGAAACACCATATATTTT. This codes for CASSLDGQVVSGNTIYF. Full variable domain (missing parts from reference TRBV5-1 and TRBJ1-3): KAGVTQTPRYLIKTRGQQVTLSCSPISGHRSVSWYQQTPGQGLQFLFEYFSETQRNKGNFPGRFSGRQFSNSRSEMNVSTLELGDSALYLCASSLDGQVVSGNTIYFGEGSWLTVV.

The chain couples TRBV7-9 to TRBJ2-5, with D possibly being TRBD2 (6 bases). Germline CDR1 is SEHNR and CDR2 is FQNEAQ (reference sequence). The CDR3 is 13 residues long. V gave up 5 bases and J gave up 5 bases, with 12 bases separating them. For the CDR3, the DNA is TGTGCCAGCAGCCAAGGAGGGTGGGAGACCCAGTACTTC. The encoded protein is CASSQGGWETQYF.

The CDR3 nucleotides read TGCAGTGCCCTGGGGGGCACTGAAGCTTTCTTT. It codes for CSALGGTEAFF. The rearrangement joins TRBV20-1 to TRBJ1-1; possibly TRBD1 for D (5 bases). Deletions cut 6 bases from V and 4 bases from J, with 9 bases between. Germline loops: CDR1 DFQATT, CDR2 SNEGSKA (reference sequence). CDR3 length equals 11 residues.

The chain employs TRBV2 and TRBJ1-5; TRBD1 aligns across 9 bases. The V segment lost 5 bases and the J segment 6 bases; nucleotides outside the gene matches: 5. This CDR3 comprises 14 residues. Germline values: CDR1 SNHLY, CDR2 FYNNEI. CDR3 sequence: CASSRQGESQPQHF. In DNA form, the CDR3 reads TGTGCCAGCAGTAGACAGGGGGAAAGTCAGCCCCAGCATTTT.

The chain employs TRBV6-5 and TRBJ1-2; TRBD1 matches 8 bases. Germline CDR1 and CDR2: MNHEY and SVGAGI. Trimming removed 7 bases from V and 3 bases from J; junction bases left unmatched: 7. This CDR3 has 14 amino acids. The chain's CDR3 is CASIPGQGDYGYTF. The DNA for the CDR3 is TGTGCCAGCATTCCCGGACAGGGTGACTATGGCTACACCTTC.

V is TRBV27 and J is TRBJ2-2; 12 positions agree with TRBD2. V was pared by 7 bases and J by 7 bases, with 16 bases of the junction left unmatched. This CDR3 spans 18 amino acids. CDR1 and CDR2 from the germline V gene are MNHEY and SMNVEV (reference sequence). The DNA for the CDR3 is TGTGCCAGCACCACTCTGACCCTAGCGGGGGGGCCAAACGGGGAGCTGTTTTTT. Translated: CASTTLTLAGGPNGELFF.

This chain connects TRBV19 to TRBJ1-1; D remains unclear. Germline CDR1 and CDR2: LNHDA and SQIVND (reference sequence). CDR3 size: 15 residues. V shed 5 bases and J shed 4 bases, with 17 bases lying between them. The CDR3 nucleotides are TGTGCCAGTAGTCTAACCCGGGCGGGCGGCACTGAAGCTTTCTTT. Its translation is CASSLTRAGGTEAFF. Based on the CDR3 plus reference TRBV19 and TRBJ1-1, the full variable domain is DGGITQSPKYLFRKEGQNVTLSCEQNLNHDAMYWYRQDPGQGLRLIYYSQIVNDFQKGDIAEGYSVSREKKESFPLTVTSAQKNPTAFYLCASSLTRAGGTEAFFGQGTRLTVV.

This chain connects TRBV4-2 to TRBJ2-2, with 7 positions matching TRBD2. Losses at the gene ends were 0 bases for V and 6 bases for J; bases not matched to a gene: 4. This CDR3 contains 15 residues. The germline CDR1 and CDR2 sequences are LGHNA and YNFKEQ. CDR3 sequence (DNA): TGTGCCAGCAGCCAAGATCTGGGGGGGGCCGGGGAGCTGTTTTTT. Encoded protein: CASSQDLGGAGELFF.

The chain links TRBV4-1 to TRBJ1-3; a possible D gene is TRBD1 (5 bases). The CDR3 extends over 18 amino acids. Trimming stripped 3 bases from V and 1 base from J, with 19 bases between. The germline CDR1 and CDR2 sequences are MGHRA and YSYEKL. The CDR3 DNA reads as TGCGCCAGCAGCCATACCAGCAAGGGGTTATCTTCTGGAAACACCATATATTTT. It codes for CASSHTSKGLSSGNTIYF.